This TCR beta chain was captured in a study of cytomegalovirus exposure and HLA in healthy donors (dated by TCRdb to 2016 to 2017). Background for the entire study: In an earlier analysis of roughly 590 of the donors, roughly 300 Gb of sequence data and 117 million unique TCR beta sequences from 150 million to 200 million T cells were reported. An early release that covered about 640 HLA-typed donors contained approximately 300 gigabases of sequencing data and tens of millions of unique TCR sequences. Of the approximately 400 genotyped donors, about 84% fell in the genetic ancestry cluster associated with self-reported Caucasian donors. The study aimed to test whether signatures of past pathogen exposure could be identified by cataloging public T cell receptors. The T cell repertoires of under 700 subjects were profiled by immunosequencing and related to cytomegalovirus serostatus. Besides the first cohort of 666 subjects, a separate validation cohort made up of roughly 130 different subjects was used. High-throughput TCR immunosequencing, statistical association of individual TCRs with disease status, and machine learning were combined to predict cytomegalovirus infection status. In a later analysis, previously published TCR beta repertoires from 666 donors were re-analyzed and high-resolution HLA genotyping was added so that TCR occurrence patterns could be studied. The later analysis used no new phenotypic data to find candidate immune exposures, relying instead on TCR beta sequences and their occurrence across donors. In an earlier analysis of around 540 of the donors, high-throughput TCR beta sequencing was used to judge whether each TCR beta V gene segment behaved as functional or pseudogenic. Alongside the repertoire data, information on donor age, sex, ethnicity and CMV serostatus was compiled. A later genetic analysis took genome-wide SNP genotypes for 398 of the 666 donors and used that subset as a discovery cohort. All discovery cohort repertoires had been generated on a single sequencing platform. HLA typing covered class I and class II loci at four-digit resolution. The number of donors typed differed by locus, with roughly 620-640 for A, B, C, DRB1 and DQB1, roughly 520 for DQA1, 600 to 610 for DPA1, and approximately 470 for DPB1. Roughly 5 DR-DQ haplotypes were handled as single units for association and clustering because linkage in the cohort was strong. Across 300 to 500 genotyped donors of the cohort, an average of approximately 200,000 unique TCR beta nucleotide sequences per donor were sequenced, and 15% to 20% of those sequences were non-productive. Summary of the overall study and its limitations: Sequencing depth was assumed to be roughly uniform across donors in the presence/absence analyses, though that assumption may not hold. In the study, about 150 TCR beta chains were listed as associated with cytomegalovirus. A later genetic analysis reported fewer N-insertions in productive TCRs among donors in an Asian-associated ancestry cluster than the roughly 620-donor mean. It was suggested by the authors that the approach could potentially be generalized to other disease states and immunological phenotypes. Immune exposure information for the cohort was limited to CMV serostatus. In a later analysis, around 17,000 TCR beta sequences were associated with specific HLA alleles at a false discovery rate of 0.05. Because some donors lacked HLA typing at each locus, the association tests relied only on the typed subset. In vitro tests confirmed that three of the cytomegalovirus-associated TCR beta chains recognize cytomegalovirus antigens. A later analysis reported that several top co-occurrence clusters appeared linked to parvovirus B19, influenza, CMV and Epstein-Barr virus. An association between a missense DCLRE1C variant and V-gene and J-gene trimming of TCR beta chains was found in a later genetic analysis and replicated in an independent cohort. In this cohort, only TCR beta chains were sequenced, and detectable features were limited by the absence of alpha or paired-chain data. In an earlier analysis of some 640 of the donors, most TCR beta V segments were observed in productive rearrangements about 87% or about 30% of the time, broadly matching IMGT annotations. Across donors, most TCR sequences were observed very rarely, whereas some public TCRs were present in many individuals. Because the 87-base-pair reads could not distinguish some IMGT-functional V segments, including TRBV6-2 and TRBV6-3, those segments were excluded. A cluster of highly shared sequence variants was judged likely to represent a technical artifact of the sequencing pipeline. According to a later analysis, most CMV-associated TCR beta chains appeared to be HLA-restricted, and the HLA associations seemed to be driven largely by CMV exposure. Compared with equally common non-associated chains, HLA-associated TCR beta chains in a later analysis were more clonally expanded and had lower generation probabilities. Linkage disequilibrium might explain the correlated functional status among segregating V segments, but an unknown experimental factor could not be ruled out. A further reported finding was that TCR beta sequences accurately predicted the HLA-A and HLA-B alleles for most subjects in the first cohort. Because counts were too low, around 18 rarely observed V segments, including chromosome 9 orphons, were left out of the earlier analysis of roughly 600 of the donors. In both the original and validation cohorts, the classifier was reported to diagnose cytomegalovirus status with high specificity and sensitivity. According to a later analysis, TCR association rates differed among HLA loci, with DRB1 alleles showing the most associated TCRs and HLA-C alleles showing the fewest. When HLA alleles, especially DR and DQ, strongly co-occurred, attributing TCR associations to individual alleles was difficult.

The library was obtained by the immunoSEQ multiplex PCR assay. For the multiplex PCR, a mixture combining 60 forward primers for TCR Vbeta segments and 13 reverse primers for TCR Jbeta segments was used. The CDR3 region of rearranged TCR beta genes was amplified from genomic DNA by a multiplex PCR assay. The amplified TCR beta libraries were sequenced on the Illumina HiSeq System as 87-base-pair reads. Concerning the study's data processing: Across the 700 or so repertoires, a later analysis counted 75 million to 90 million unique TCR beta chains, 9 million to 14 million of which were shared by at least two donors. To remove PCR and sequencing errors, raw reads were error-corrected and collapsed into unique sequences using a nearest-neighbor algorithm that merged closely related sequences. To assign V, D and J gene segments, CDR3 sequences were aligned to IMGT reference sequences. For a sequence to be retained, a match of at least six nucleotides to both a V gene segment and a J gene segment was required. Rearrangements were classified as productive when the CDR3 lacked stop codons and remained in frame with V and J, and all other rearrangements were classified as non-productive. Following IMGT convention, CDR3 was defined as the stretch from the second conserved V-encoded cysteine up to the conserved J-encoded phenylalanine. Sequences without an unambiguous match to a single V gene segment were excluded from the earlier analysis of 450 to 650 of the donors. An earlier analysis of 450 to 650 of the donors called V segments functional above 56.7% productive rearrangements and segregating when the between-donor standard deviation exceeded 5%. A statistical classification framework was developed to diagnose cytomegalovirus status using the catalog of TCR beta chain sequences. V and J gene assignment, in a later analysis, came from comparing TCR nucleotide sequences with IMGT/GENE-DB human TR gene sequences. A later analysis assigned CDR3 sequences and most-parsimonious VDJ recombination scenarios with the TCRdist pipeline. In a later analysis, every TCR beta chain was defined by the combination of its CDR3 amino acid sequence and its V-gene family, and reads without a unique V-gene family were dropped. As a way to deal with suspected cross-contamination and a sequencing artifact, a later analysis dropped 500 to 700 nucleotide sequences that were highly shared and had low generation probability. In a later analysis, a clonal expansion index was calculated for each public chain from normalized within-repertoire ranks of inferred template counts. Generation probabilities in a later analysis came from a VDJ recombination model fitted to out-of-frame rearrangements, and those results were checked against IGoR. A later analysis scored TCR-TCR, TCR-HLA and TCR-CMV co-occurrence with hypergeometric tests, applying a repertoire-size bias correction to TCR pairs. A later analysis estimated false discovery rates by permuting HLA or CMV assignments 20 times. In a later analysis, co-occurring TCRs were grouped using DBSCAN, and TCRdist sequence similarity was added for clustering within HLA-allele-positive subsets. Repertoires with fewer than 30,000 or more than 120,000 public chains, plus five repertoires with anomalous nucleotide sharing, were excluded from co-occurrence clustering. The table comes from immuneACCESS by way of TCRdb, which keeps in-frame sequences with V and J called. Part of the clones is missing from these tables; in studies checked, under half for an unresolved V gene and the rest for unknown reasons. V and J calls and clone size are those listed in that table; D and trimming were worked out from the DNA. The sample table holds about 98,000 clones, of which about 81% were seen once. The ten largest clones represent less than 1.5% of the sample.

The cohort was made up of 650 to 700 healthy bone marrow donors. All cohort members were sampled while nominally healthy, although unrecorded immune exposures were likely present. The donor tested CMV seronegative and was one of the 352 seronegative cohort members. Each donor provided a peripheral blood sample, and peripheral blood mononuclear cells were used for TCR beta sequencing. Genomic DNA was extracted from the blood cell samples with the Qiagen DNeasy Blood Extraction Kit. Reading the germline V gene gives CDR1 SGHRS and CDR2 YFSETQ. At the junction V is shortened by 0 bases and J by 4 bases; bases outside the gene matches: 7. From the cysteine through the phenylalanine, the CDR3 covers 16 amino acids. The entry retains the CDR3 DNA only, 48 bases that are in frame from base 1. As regards this clone: No antigen is known for it. No quality values exist for individual bases; no much larger clone is one base distant.

This clonotype originated in a man between 40 and 49 years old in good health and CMV-seronegative. Recombination connected TRBV5-1 to TRBJ1-3, and 7 junction bases match TRBD1. Sequences were obtained from PBMCs. The DNA reads as follows: TGCGCCAGCAGCTTGGAAGGGGGCGCAGGGGGAAACACCATATATTTT. This is translated as CASSLEGGAGGNTIYF.